This T cell receptor beta chain appears in the sequencing data of a study of metastatic and nonmetastatic thyroid tumors. On the study more broadly: Across blood and tumor or nodule tissue, repertoires from malignant and benign thyroid patients were compared with one another.

Comments on this clone: No antigen is known for it.

MiXCR reprocessed the PCR reads for TCRdb. Found here are approximately 16,000 clones, under 35% of them singletons; the top ten hold 13%. Study results and limitations: Reportedly, malignant thyroid tumors had significantly higher TCR beta diversity than benign nodules, in blood and tumor.

Thyroid surgery took place with no prior treatment in any patient. The germline CDR1 and CDR2 sequences are SGHRS and YFSETQ. V gave up 6 bases and J gave up 4 bases; unmatched junction bases: 8. The CDR3 sequence is 14 residues long. The chain is built from TRBV5-1 and TRBJ2-7; TRBD2 matches 9 bases. The sequence was collected from a female donor with papillary thyroid cancer or a benign thyroid nodule (not recorded which). Some clones in this sample may be carry-over from other donors' samples. Sequencing input: adjacent normal tissue. CDR3 sequence: CASTPSGTEYEQYF. CDR3 in DNA: TGCGCCAGCACCCCTAGCGGGACTGAATACGAGCAGTACTTC.